This TCR beta chain was identified in a study of T cells in narcolepsy. About the research overall: Healthy controls were enrolled alongside patients with narcolepsy type 1 or type 2.

The CDR3 runs to 20 residues. Trimming shortened V by 6 bases and J by 4 bases, and 28 bases separated the two germline ends. This clone was seen more than once but under ten times. Its antigen is not identified. The data were produced by immunoSEQ multiplex PCR, yet TCRdb's version contains in-frame clones alone and is incomplete. The sample contains 20,000 to 30,000 clones, about 60% of which appear only once. Study findings and constraints: Autoreactive HCRT-specific and TRIB2-specific clonotypes were marked in same-patient CSF-versus-blood CD4+ comparisons. In some patient and control memory CD4+ samples, autoreactive clones were absent. Blood of same and different patients, but not healthy controls, reportedly held recurring autoreactive clonotypes.

The rearrangement uses TRBV6-7 and TRBJ2-6; D possibly uses TRBD1 or TRBD2 (5 bases each). TRBV6-7 is an ORF for which the function is uncertain. The sequence derives from a human donor in good health. Sequencing used memory (CD45RA-) CD4+ T cells from blood. CDR3 region: CASSRRREGPWGSGANVLTF. CDR3 nucleotide sequence: TGTGCCAGCAGCCGGCGCCGTGAGGGACCTTGGGGGTCCGGGGCCAACGTCCTGACTTTC.